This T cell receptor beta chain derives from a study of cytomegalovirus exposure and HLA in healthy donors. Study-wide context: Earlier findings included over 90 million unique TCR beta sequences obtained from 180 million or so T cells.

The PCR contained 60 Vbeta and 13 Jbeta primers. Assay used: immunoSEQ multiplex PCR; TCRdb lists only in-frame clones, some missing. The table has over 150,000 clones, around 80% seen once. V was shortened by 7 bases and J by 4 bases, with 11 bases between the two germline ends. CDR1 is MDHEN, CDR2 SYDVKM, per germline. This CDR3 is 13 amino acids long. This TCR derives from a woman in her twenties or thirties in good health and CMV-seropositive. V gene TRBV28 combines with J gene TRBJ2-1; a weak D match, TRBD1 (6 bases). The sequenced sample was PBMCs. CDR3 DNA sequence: TGTGCCAGCATCCCTGGACAGTACAATGAGCAGTTCTTC. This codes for CASIPGQYNEQFF. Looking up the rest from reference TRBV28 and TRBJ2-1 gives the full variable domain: DVKVTQSSRYLVKRTGEKVFLECVQDMDHENMFWYRQDPGLGLRLIYFSYDVKMKEKGDIPEGYSVSREKKERFSLILESASTNQTSMYLCASIPGQYNEQFFGPGTRLTVL.